This T cell receptor beta chain was sequenced during a study of T-cell memory formation after mild COVID-19. Study-wide context: The study found TCR clusters largely donor specific.

TCRdb used MiXCR to reprocess the 5' RACE reads, holding one entry per CDR3 protein. The profile shows around 340,000 distinct CDR3 sequences, about 15% of them singletons. Trimming cost V 9 bases and J 0 bases, with 9 bases left between them. This CDR3 contains 14 residues. Germline values: CDR1 WSHSY, CDR2 SAAADI. Sequenced material: PBMCs or a T cell subset sorted from them (not recorded which). The receptor's source is a man between 18 and 29 years old who had mild COVID-19 (a few samples of this study predate the infection). Cell type and time point are not known. The J gene is TRBJ1-6, the V gene TRBV10-2; no firm D call. DNA of the CDR3: TGCGCCAGTAGGGAGAGCTCCTATAATTCACCCCTCCACTTT. This encodes CASRESSYNSPLHF.